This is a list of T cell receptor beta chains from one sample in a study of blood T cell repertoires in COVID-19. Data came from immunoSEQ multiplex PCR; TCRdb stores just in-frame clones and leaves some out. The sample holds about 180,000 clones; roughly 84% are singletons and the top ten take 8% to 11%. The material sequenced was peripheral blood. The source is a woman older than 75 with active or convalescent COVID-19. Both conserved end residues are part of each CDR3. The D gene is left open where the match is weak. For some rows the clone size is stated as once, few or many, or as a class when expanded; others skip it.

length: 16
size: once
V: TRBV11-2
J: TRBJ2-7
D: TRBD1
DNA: TGTGCCAGCAGCTTAGTTACCGGGACAGCGGTCTACGAGCAGTACTTC
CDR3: CASSLVTGTAVYEQYF

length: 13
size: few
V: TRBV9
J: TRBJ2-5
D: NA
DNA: TGTGCCAGCAGTATGGGGAGTGAAGAGACCCAGTACTTC
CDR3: CASSMGSEETQYF

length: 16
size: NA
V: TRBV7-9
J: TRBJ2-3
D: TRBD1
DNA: TGTGCCAGCAGCTTCGCGGACAGGGGGCCCACAGATACGCAGTATTTT
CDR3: CASSFADRGPTDTQYF

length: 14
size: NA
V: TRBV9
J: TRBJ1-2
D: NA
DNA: TGTGCCAGCATCGTAGCTCGGGGATCCTATGGCTACACCTTC
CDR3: CASIVARGSYGYTF

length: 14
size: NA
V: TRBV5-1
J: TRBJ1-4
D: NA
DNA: TGCGCCAGCAGCTCGGGACAACTGAATGAAAAACTGTTTTTT
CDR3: CASSSGQLNEKLFF

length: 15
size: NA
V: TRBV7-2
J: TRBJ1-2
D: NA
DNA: TGTGCCAGCAGCTTAGGTTCAGTTACTAACTATGGCTACACCTTC
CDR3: CASSLGSVTNYGYTF

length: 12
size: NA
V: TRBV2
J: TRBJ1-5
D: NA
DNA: TGTGCCAGCAGTGGGGAGTATCAGCCCCAGCATTTT
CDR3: CASSGEYQPQHF

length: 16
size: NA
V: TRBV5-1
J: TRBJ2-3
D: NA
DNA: TGCGCCAGCAGCTTGGTGGCTCAGGGGAGCGCAGATACGCAGTATTTT
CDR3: CASSLVAQGSADTQYF

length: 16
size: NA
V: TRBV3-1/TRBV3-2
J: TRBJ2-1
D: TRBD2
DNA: TGTGCCAGCAGCCCGTCTGGCGGGAGGGTTTACAATGAGCAGTTCTTC
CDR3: CASSPSGGRVYNEQFF

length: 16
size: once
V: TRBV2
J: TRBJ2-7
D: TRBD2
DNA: TGTGCCAGCAGTGAAATTAGCGGGAGAGTGTCCTACGAGCAGTACTTC
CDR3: CASSEISGRVSYEQYF

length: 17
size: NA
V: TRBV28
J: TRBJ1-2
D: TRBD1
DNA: TGTGCCAGCAGTTTACCCGGGCCAGGGGGTTCAAGATATGGCTACACCTTC
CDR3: CASSLPGPGGSRYGYTF

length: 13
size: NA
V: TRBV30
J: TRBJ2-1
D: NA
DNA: TGTGCCTGGAGTCAACAGGAATTCGATGAGCAGTTCTTC
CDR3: CAWSQQEFDEQFF

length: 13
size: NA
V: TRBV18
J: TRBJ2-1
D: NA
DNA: TGTGCCAGCTCACCGCGGGGTTTCAATGAGCAGTTCTTC
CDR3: CASSPRGFNEQFF

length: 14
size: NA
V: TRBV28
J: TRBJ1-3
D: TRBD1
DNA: TGTGCCAGCAGGTCGACAGGGTTTGGAAACACCATATATTTT
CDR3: CASRSTGFGNTIYF

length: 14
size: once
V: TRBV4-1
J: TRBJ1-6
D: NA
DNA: TGCGCCAGCCGGGGGACTGGTATAATTCAACCCCTCCACTTT
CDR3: CASRGTGIIQPLHF

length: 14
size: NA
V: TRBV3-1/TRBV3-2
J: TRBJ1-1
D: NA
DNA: TGTGCCAGCAGCCAATCGGGACAGAACACTGAAGCTTTCTTT
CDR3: CASSQSGQNTEAFF

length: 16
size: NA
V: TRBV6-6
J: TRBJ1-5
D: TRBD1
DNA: TGTGCCAGCAGTCCGGACAGGGGGCGAAGCAATCAGCCCCAGCATTTT
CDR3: CASSPDRGRSNQPQHF

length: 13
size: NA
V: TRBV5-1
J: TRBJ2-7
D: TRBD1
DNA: TGCGCCAGCAGCGCGGACAGGTTCAACGAGCAGTACTTC
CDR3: CASSADRFNEQYF

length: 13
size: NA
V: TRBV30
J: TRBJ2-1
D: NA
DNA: TGTGCCTGGAGCCCCGGAGGGATGCATGAGCAGTTCTTC
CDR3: CAWSPGGMHEQFF

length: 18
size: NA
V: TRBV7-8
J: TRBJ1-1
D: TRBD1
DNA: TGTGCCAGCAGCTTAGCATGGACAGGTTCTACTTCGAACACTGAAGCTTTCTTT
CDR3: CASSLAWTGSTSNTEAFF

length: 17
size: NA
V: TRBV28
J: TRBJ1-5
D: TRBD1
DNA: TGTGCCAGCAAATCTGGACAGGGGGGTTATAGCAATCAGCCCCAGCATTTT
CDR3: CASKSGQGGYSNQPQHF

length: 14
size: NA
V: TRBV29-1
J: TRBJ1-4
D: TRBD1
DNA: TGCAGCGTTGAAGACGGGACAGGGGGTGAAAAACTGTTTTTT
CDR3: CSVEDGTGGEKLFF

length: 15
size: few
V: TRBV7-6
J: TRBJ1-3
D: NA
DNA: TGTGCCAGCAGCCCCACGGACGGACAGGGAAACACCATATATTTT
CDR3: CASSPTDGQGNTIYF

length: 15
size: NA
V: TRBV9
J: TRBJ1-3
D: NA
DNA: TGTGCCAGCAGCGACCGCCGCCAGGGAGGAAACACCATATATTTT
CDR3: CASSDRRQGGNTIYF

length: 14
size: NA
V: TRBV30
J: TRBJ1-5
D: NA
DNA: TGTGCCTGGAGTGACGGGATGAGCAATCAGCCCCAGCATTTT
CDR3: CAWSDGMSNQPQHF

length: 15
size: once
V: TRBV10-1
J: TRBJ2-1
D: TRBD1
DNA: TGCGCCAGCAGCCCCCGGGACAGGGCGTACAATGAGCAGTTCTTC
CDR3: CASSPRDRAYNEQFF

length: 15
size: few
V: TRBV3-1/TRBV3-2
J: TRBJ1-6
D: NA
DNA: TGTGCCAGCAGCCCCCTTGGGGAGATGGATTCACCCCTCCACTTT
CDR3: CASSPLGEMDSPLHF

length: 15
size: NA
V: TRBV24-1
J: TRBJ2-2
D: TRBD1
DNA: TGTGCCACCCAGGACAGGAGGACGAACACCGGGGAGCTGTTTTTT
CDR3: CATQDRRTNTGELFF

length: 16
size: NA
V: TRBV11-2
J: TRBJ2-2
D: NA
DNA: TGTGCCAGCAGCCCGAGGGCCGGGTGGGACACCGGGGAGCTGTTTTTT
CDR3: CASSPRAGWDTGELFF

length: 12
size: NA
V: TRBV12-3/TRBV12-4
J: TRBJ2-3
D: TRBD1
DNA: TGTGCCAGCAGTGGACAGGGGGCCACGCAGTATTTT
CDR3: CASSGQGATQYF

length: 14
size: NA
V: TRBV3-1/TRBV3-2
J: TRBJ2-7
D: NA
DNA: TGTGCCAGCAGCCAAGGACGGGGAGCCTACGAGCAGTACTTC
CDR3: CASSQGRGAYEQYF

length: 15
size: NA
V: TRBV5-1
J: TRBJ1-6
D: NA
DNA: TGCGCCAGCAGCTTGGGCAGGCCGGGGGATTCACCCCTCCACTTT
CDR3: CASSLGRPGDSPLHF

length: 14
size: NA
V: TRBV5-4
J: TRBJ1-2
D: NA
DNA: TGTGCCAGCAGCTTGGAAGGGGCCCTAGGAGGCTACACCTTC
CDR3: CASSLEGALGGYTF

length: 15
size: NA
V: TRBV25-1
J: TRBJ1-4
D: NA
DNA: TGTGCCAGCAGTGACGCCGGACAACCTAATGAAAAACTGTTTTTT
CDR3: CASSDAGQPNEKLFF

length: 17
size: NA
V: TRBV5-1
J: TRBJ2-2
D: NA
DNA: TGCGCCAGCAGCCCGAGCGGTCGGGAAGCGAACACCGGGGAGCTGTTTTTT
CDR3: CASSPSGREANTGELFF

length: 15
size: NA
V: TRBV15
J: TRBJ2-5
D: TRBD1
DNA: TGTGCCACCAGCGTCGAACAGGGGGCGGAAGAGACCCAGTACTTC
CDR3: CATSVEQGAEETQYF

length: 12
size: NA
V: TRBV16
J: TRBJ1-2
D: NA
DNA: TGTGCCAGCAGCCTACAGGGTTATGGCTACACCTTC
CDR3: CASSLQGYGYTF

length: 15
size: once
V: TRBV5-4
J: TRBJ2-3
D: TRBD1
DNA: TGTGCCAGCAGCCAACCCGGACAGGGGGGAGATACGCAGTATTTT
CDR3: CASSQPGQGGDTQYF

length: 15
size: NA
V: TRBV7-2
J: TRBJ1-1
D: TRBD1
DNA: TGTGCCAGCAGCTTAGCGACAGGGGTGAACACTGAAGCTTTCTTT
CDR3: CASSLATGVNTEAFF

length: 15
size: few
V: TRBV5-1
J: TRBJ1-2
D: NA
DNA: TGCGCCAGCAGCTTGGGGCAGTTCTCTAACTATGGCTACACCTTC
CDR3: CASSLGQFSNYGYTF

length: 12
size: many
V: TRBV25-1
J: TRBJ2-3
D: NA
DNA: TGTGCCAGCAGGGCAACGGGGGATACGCAGTATTTT
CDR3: CASRATGDTQYF

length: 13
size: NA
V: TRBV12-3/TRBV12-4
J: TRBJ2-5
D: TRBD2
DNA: TGTGCCAGCAGTTTACAGGGAGGGGAGACCCAGTACTTC
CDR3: CASSLQGGETQYF

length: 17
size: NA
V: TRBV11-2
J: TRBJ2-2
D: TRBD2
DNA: TGTGCCAGCAGCTTAGATCGGACGGGAGGTAGAAACGGGGAGCTGTTTTTT
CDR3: CASSLDRTGGRNGELFF

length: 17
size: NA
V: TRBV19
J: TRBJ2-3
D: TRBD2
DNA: TGTGCCAGTAGTAGACCGGGACTAGCGGGGAGCACAGATACGCAGTATTTT
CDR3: CASSRPGLAGSTDTQYF

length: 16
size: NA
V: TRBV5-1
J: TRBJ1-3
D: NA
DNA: TGCGCCAGCAGCTTGTTTTCAGGGCACTCTGGAAACACCATATATTTT
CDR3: CASSLFSGHSGNTIYF